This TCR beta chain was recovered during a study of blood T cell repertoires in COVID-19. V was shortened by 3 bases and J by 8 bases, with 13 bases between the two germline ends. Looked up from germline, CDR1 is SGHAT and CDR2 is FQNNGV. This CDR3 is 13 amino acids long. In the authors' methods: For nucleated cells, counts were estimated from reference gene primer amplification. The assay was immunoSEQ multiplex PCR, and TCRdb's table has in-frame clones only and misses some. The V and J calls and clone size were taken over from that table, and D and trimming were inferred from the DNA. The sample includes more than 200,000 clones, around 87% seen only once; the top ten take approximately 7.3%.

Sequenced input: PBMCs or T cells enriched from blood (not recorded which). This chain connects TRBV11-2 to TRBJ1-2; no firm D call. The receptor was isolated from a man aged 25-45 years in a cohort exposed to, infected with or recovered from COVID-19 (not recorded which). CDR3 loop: CASSFRRLLGYTF. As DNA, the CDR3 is TGTGCCAGCAGCTTTAGGCGGTTGTTGGGCTACACCTTC.